This record covers a single T cell receptor beta chain. No antigen is known for it. Its ends do not fully match the called genes, so a read error is possible. The time point here: newly diagnosed GD, antithyroid drugs for less than 3 months. Extracted RNA from PBMCs served as the source of the TCR library. EDTA tubes received around 9 milliliters of drawn peripheral blood. The sample originates from a study of regulatory T cells in long-lasting Graves disease. On the study more broadly: Patients with new Graves' disease had used antithyroid drugs below 3 months. Study-level results: Favoring TRBV28, TRBJ1-2 and TRBJ2-5 was a feature seen in persistent disease. Relative to newly diagnosed Graves' patients, persistent ones had lower TCR diversity.

Germline values: CDR1 SGDLS, CDR2 YYNGEE. The CDR3 is 13 amino acids. Arm-PCR with iRepertoire HTBI primers amplified the CDR3 regions for these TCR beta libraries. TCRdb used MiXCR to reprocess the multiplex PCR reads, holding one entry per CDR3 protein. The sample holds 300,000 to 450,000 distinct CDR3 sequences, 15% to 19% seen once. This TCR derives from a female donor with Graves disease. The input for sequencing was peripheral blood mononuclear cells (PBMCs), taken at new diagnosis, from a patient treated with antithyroid drugs. This sequence joins TRBV9 and TRBJ2-5; D unclear. This CDR3 is CASGVVPEETQYF. The CDR3 DNA is TGTGCCAGCGGCGTAGTTCCGGAAGAGACCCAGTACTTC.